The sequence of this T cell receptor beta chain was determined in a study of T cell repertoires in cytomegalovirus infection. Whole-study context: HLA-C-restricted CMV epitopes, recently identified, and well-studied HLA-B-restricted ones were used by the study. Public TCR beta signatures provided an indication of both CMV infection and a matching HLA type. General study points: Summed frequency of public TCR beta families distinguished CMV carriers with the relevant HLA. CMV-specific HLA-C-restricted TCR beta clonotypes dominated the ex vivo response.

At least ten counts were recorded for this clonotype. What it binds is unknown. Germline loops: CDR1 SGHVS, CDR2 FQNEAQ. This CDR3 has 17 amino acids. V dropped 4 bases and J dropped 1 base, with 20 bases sitting between them. TCRdb reprocessed the reads with MiXCR, giving one entry per CDR3 protein. The table shows under 850,000 distinct CDR3 sequences, with around a third occurring only once. This clonotype originated in a human donor in good health (CMV status not recorded). Some clones in this sample may be carry-over from other donors' samples. The chain joins TRBV7-8 to TRBJ2-7; D is possibly TRBD2 (6 bases). The source material was cultured PBMCs, sampled from culture after CMV antigen stimulation. The CDR3 sequence is CASSSRGAGRLSYEQYF. As DNA, the CDR3 is TGTGCCAGCAGCTCGCGTGGGGCGGGGCGACTTTCCTACGAGCAGTACTTC.